This TCR beta chain was documented in a study of control samples from healthy donors and cancer patients. V lost 5 bases to trimming and J lost 6 bases; unmatched junction nucleotides: 4. This CDR3 contains 15 residues. Germline CDR1 reads SGHTA; CDR2 reads FQGTGA. Sequenced by immunoSEQ multiplex PCR; TCRdb stores in-frame clones only, minus some. The sample has about 160,000 clones, more than 85% seen once; the top ten hold roughly 5.5%. The chain recombines TRBV7-3 with TRBJ2-1; TRBD2 aligns across 13 bases. The receptor comes from a man aged 18 to 30 in good health. Sequencing input: blood. CDR3 loop: CASSPRLAGGNEQFF. In DNA, the CDR3 is TGTGCCAGCAGCCCCCGACTAGCGGGAGGCAATGAGCAGTTCTTC. Looking up the rest from reference TRBV7-3 and TRBJ2-1 gives the full variable domain: GAGVSQTPSNKVTEKGKYVELRCDPISGHTALYWYRQSLGQGPEFLIYFQGTGAADDSGLPNDRFFAVRPEGSVSTLKIQRTERGDSAVYLCASSPRLAGGNEQFFGPGTRLTVL.